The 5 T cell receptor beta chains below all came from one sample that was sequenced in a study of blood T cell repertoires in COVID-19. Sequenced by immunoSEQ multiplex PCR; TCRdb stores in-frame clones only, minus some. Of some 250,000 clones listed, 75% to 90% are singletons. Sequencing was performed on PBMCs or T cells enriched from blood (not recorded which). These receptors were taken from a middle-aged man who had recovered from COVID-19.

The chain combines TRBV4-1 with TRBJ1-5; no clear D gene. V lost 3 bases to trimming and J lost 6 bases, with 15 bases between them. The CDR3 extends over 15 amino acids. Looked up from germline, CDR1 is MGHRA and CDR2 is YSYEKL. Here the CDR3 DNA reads TGCGCCAGCAGCCACGTTCCGTGGGCTCCTCAGCCCCAGCATTTT. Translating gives CASSHVPWAPQPQHF.

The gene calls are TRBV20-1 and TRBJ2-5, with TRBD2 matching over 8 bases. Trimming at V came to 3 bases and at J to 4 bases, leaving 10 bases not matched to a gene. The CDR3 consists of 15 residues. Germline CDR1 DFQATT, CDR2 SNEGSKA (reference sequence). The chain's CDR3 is CSASSGMGAGETQYF. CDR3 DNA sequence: TGCAGTGCTAGTAGCGGGATGGGGGCCGGAGAGACCCAGTACTTC.

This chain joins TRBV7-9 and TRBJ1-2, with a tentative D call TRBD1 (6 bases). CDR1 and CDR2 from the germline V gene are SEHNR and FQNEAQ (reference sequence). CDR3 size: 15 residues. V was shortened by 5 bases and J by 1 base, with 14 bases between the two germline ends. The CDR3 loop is CASSTEKGDNYGYTF. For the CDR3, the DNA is TGTGCCAGCAGCACCGAGAAGGGGGATAACTATGGCTACACCTTC.

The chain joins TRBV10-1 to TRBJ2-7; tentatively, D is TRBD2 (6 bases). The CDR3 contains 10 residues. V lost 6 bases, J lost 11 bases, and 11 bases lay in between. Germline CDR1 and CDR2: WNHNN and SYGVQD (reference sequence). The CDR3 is CASRSLAEYF. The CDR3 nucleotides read TGCGCCAGCAGGTCACTAGCAGAGTACTTC.

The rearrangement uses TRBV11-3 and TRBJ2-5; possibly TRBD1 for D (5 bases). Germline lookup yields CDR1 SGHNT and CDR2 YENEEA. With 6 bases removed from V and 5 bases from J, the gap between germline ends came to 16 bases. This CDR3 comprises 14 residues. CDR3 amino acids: CASSRTRLGETQYF. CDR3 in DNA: TGTGCCAGCAGTCGGACACGTCTGGGGGAGACCCAGTACTTC.